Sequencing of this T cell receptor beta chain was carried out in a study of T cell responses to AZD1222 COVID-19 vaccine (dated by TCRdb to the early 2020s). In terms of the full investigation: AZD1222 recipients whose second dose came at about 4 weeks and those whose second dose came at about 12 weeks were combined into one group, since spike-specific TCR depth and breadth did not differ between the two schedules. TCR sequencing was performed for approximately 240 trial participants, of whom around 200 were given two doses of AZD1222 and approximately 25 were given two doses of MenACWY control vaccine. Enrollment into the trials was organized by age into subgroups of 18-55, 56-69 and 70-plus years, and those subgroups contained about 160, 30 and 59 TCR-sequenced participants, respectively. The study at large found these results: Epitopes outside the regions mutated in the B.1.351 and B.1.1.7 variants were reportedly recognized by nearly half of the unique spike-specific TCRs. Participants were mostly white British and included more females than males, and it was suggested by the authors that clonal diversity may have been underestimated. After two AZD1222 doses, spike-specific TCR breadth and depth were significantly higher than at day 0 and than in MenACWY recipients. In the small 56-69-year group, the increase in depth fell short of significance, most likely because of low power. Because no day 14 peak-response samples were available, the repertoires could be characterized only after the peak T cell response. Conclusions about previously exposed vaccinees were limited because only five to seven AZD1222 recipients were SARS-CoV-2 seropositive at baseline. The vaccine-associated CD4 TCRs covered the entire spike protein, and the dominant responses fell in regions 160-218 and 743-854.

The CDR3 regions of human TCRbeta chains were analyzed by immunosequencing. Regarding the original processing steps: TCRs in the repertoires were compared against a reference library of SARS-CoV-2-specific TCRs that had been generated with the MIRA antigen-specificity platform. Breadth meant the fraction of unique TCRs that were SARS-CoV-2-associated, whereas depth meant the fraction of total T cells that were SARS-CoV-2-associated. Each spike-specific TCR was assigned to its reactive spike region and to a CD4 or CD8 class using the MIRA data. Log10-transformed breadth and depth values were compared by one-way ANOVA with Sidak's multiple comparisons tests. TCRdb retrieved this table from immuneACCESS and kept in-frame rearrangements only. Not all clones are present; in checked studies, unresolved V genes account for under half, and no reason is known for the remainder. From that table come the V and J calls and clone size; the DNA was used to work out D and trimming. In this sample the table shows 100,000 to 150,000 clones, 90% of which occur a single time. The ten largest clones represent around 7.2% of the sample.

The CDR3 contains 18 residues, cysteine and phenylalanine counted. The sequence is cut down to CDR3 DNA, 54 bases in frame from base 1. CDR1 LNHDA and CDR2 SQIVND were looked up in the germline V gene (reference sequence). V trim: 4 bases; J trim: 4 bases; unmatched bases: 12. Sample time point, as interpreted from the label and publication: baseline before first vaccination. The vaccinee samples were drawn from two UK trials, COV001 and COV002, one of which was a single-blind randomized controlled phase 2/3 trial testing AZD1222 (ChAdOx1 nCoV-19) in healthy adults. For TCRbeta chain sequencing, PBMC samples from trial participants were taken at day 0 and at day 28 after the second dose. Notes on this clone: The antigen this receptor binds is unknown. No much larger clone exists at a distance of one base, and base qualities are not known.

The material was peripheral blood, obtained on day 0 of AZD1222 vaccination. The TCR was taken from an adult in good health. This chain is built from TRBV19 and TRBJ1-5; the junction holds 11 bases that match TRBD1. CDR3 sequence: CASSRTGGGRGVNQPQHF. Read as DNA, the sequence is TGTGCCAGTAGTAGGACAGGGGGCGGCAGGGGAGTTAATCAGCCCCAGCATTTT. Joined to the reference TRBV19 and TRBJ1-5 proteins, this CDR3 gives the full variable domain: DGGITQSPKYLFRKEGQNVTLSCEQNLNHDAMYWYRQDPGQGLRLIYYSQIVNDFQKGDIAEGYSVSREKKESFPLTVTSAQKNPTAFYLCASSRTGGGRGVNQPQHFGDGTRLSIL.